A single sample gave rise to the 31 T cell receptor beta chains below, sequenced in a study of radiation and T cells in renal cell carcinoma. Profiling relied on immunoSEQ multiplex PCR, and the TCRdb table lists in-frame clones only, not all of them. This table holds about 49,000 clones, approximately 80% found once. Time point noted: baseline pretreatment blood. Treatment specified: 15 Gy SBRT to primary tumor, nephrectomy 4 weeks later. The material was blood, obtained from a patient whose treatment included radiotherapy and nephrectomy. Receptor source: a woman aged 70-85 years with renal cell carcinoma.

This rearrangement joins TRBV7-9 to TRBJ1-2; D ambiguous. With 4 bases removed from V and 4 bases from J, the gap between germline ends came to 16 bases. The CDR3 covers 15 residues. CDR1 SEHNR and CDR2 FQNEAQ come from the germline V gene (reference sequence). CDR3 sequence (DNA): TGTGCCAGCAGCTCAACGGACGGAAAAGGCTATGGCTACACCTTC. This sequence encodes CASSSTDGKGYGYTF.

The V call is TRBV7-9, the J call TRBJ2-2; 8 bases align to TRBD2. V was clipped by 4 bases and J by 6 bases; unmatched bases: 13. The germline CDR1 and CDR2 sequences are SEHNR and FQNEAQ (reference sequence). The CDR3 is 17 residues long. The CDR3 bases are TGTGCCAGCAGCTCCCCCGTGGACGGGAGGGCCTCCGGGGAGCTGTTTTTT. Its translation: CASSSPVDGRASGELFF.

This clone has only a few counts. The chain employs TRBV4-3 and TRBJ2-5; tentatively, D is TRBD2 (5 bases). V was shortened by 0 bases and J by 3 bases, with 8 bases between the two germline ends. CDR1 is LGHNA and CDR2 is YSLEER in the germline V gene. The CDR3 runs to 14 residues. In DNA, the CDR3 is TGCGCCAGCAGCCAAGATCTTAGCGAAGAGACCCAGTACTTC. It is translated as CASSQDLSEETQYF.

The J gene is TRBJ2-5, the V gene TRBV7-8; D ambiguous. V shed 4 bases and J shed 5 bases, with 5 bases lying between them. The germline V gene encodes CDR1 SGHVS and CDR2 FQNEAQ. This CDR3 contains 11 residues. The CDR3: CASSSLETQYF. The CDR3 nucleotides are TGTGCCAGCAGCTCTTTGGAGACCCAGTACTTC.

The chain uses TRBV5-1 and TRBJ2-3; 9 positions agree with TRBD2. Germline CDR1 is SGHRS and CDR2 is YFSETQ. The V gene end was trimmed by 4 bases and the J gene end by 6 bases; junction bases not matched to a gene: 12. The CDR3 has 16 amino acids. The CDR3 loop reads CASSAALRGGLDTQYF. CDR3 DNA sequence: TGCGCCAGCAGCGCTGCTTTGCGGGGGGGCCTCGATACGCAGTATTTT.

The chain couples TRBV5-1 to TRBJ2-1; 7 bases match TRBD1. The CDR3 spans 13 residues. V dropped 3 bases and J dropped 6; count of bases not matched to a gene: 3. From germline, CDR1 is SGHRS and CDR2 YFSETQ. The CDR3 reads CASSSGQSNEQFF. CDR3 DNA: TGCGCCAGCAGCTCGGGACAGTCCAATGAGCAGTTCTTC.

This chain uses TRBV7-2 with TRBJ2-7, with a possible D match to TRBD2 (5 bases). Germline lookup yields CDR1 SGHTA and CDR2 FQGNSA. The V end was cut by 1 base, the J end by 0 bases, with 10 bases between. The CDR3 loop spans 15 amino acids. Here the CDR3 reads CASSLVEGSSYEQYF. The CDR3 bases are TGTGCCAGCAGCTTAGTTGAAGGGAGCTCCTACGAGCAGTACTTC. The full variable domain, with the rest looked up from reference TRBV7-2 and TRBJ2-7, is GAGVSQSPSNKVTEKGKDVELRCDPISGHTALYWYRQSLGQGLEFLIYFQGNSAPDKSGLPSDRFSAERTGGSVSTLTIQRTQQEDSAVYLCASSLVEGSSYEQYFGPGTRLTVT.

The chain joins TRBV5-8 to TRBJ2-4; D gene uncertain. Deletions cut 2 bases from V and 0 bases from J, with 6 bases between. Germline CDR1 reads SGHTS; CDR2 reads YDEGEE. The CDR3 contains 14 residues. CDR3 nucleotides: TGTGCCAGCAGCTTTTCGCTAGCCAAAAACATTCAGTACTTC. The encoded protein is CASSFSLAKNIQYF. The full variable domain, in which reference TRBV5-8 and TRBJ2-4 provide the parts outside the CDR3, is EAGVTQSPTHLIKTRGQQATLRCSPISGHTSVYWYQQALGLGLQFLLWYDEGEERNRGNFPPRFSGRQFPNYSSELNVNALELEDSALYLCASSFSLAKNIQYFGAGTRLSVL.

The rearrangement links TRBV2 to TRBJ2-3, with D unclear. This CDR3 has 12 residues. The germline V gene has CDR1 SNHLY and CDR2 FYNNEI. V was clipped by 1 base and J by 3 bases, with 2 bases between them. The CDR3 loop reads CASSEVTDTQYF. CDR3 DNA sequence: TGTGCCAGCAGTGAAGTTACAGATACGCAGTATTTT.

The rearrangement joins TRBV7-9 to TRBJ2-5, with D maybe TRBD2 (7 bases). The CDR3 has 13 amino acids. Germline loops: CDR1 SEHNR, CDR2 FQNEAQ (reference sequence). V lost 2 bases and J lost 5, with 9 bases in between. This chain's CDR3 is CASSLSGGETQYF. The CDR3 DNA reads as TGTGCCAGCAGCTTATCGGGGGGCGAGACCCAGTACTTC.

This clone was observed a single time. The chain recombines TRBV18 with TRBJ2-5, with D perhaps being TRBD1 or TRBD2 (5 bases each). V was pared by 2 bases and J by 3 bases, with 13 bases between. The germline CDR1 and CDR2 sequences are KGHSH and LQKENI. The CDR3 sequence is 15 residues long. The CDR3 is CASSPVGTSKETQYF. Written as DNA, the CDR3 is TGTGCCAGCTCACCAGTCGGGACCTCTAAAGAGACCCAGTACTTC.

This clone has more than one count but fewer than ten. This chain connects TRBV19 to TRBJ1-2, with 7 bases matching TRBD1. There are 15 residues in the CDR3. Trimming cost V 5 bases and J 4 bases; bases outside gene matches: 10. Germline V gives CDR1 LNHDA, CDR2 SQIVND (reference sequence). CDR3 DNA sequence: TGTGCCAGTAGTCTCGGACAGGAGAGGGGCTATGGCTACACCTTC. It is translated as CASSLGQERGYGYTF.

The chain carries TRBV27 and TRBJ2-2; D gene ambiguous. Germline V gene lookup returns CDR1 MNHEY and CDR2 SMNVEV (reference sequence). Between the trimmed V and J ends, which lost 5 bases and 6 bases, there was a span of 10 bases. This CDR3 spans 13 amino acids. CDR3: CASSVDASGELFF. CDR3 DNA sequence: TGTGCCAGCAGTGTAGACGCCTCCGGGGAGCTGTTTTTT.

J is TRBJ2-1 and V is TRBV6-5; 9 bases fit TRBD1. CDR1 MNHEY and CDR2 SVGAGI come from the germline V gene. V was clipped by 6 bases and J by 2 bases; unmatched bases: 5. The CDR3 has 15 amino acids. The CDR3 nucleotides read TGTGCCAGCAGCAACACAGGGGGCGCCTACAATGAGCAGTTCTTC. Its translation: CASSNTGGAYNEQFF.

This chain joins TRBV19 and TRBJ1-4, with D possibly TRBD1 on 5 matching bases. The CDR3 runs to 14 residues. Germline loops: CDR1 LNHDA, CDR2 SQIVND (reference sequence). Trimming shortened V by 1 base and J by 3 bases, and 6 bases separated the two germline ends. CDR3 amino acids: CASSIVGPNEKLFF. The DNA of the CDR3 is TGTGCCAGTAGTATAGTGGGACCTAATGAAAAACTGTTTTTT.

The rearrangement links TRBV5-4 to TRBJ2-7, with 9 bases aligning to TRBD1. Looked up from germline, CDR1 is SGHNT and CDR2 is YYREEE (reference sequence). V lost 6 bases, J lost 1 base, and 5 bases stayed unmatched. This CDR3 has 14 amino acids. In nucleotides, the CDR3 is TGTGCCAGCACCTCGGGACAGGGTTCCTACGAGCAGTACTTC. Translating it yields CASTSGQGSYEQYF.

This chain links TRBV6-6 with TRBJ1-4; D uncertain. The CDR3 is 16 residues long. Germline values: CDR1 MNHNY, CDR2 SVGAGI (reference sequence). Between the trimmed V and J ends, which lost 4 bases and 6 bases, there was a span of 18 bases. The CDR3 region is CASSLGPKGSYEKLFF. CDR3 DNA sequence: TGTGCCAGCAGTTTAGGACCTAAGGGAAGTTATGAAAAACTGTTTTTT.

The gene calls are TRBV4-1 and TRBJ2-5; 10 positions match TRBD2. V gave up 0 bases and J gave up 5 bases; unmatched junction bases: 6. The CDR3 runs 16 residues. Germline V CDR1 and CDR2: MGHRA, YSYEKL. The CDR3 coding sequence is TGCGCCAGCAGCCAAGAGGCAGCGGGGGGGTTGGAGACCCAGTACTTC. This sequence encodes CASSQEAAGGLETQYF.

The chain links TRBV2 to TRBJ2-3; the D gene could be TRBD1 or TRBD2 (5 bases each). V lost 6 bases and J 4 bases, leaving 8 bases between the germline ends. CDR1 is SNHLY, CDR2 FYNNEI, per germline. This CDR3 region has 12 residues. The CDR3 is CASRGDADTQYF. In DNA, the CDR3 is TGTGCCAGCAGGGGGGACGCAGATACGCAGTATTTT.

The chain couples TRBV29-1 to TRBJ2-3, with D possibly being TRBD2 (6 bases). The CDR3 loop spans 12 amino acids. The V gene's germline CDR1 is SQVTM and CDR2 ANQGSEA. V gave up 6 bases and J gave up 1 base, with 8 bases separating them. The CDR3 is CSVGTGTDTQYF. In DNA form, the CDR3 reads TGCAGCGTCGGGACTGGCACAGATACGCAGTATTTT.

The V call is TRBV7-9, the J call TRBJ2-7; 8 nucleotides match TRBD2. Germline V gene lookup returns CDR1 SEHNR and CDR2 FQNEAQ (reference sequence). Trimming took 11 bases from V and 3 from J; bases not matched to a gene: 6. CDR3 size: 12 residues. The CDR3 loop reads CASGSGDYEQYF. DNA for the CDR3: TGTGCCTCCGGTAGCGGGGACTACGAGCAGTACTTC.

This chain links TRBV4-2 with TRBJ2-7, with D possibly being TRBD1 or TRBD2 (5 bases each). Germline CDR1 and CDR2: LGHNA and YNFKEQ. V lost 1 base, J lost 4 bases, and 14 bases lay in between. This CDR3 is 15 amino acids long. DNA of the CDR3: TGTGCCAGCAGCCAAGGGGTTCCCGGGACGTACGAGCAGTACTTC. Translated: CASSQGVPGTYEQYF.

The CDR3 DNA is TGTGCCAGCAGCGAAGCAGGGGGGCGAACCGGGGAGCTGTTTTTT. This gives the protein CASSEAGGRTGELFF. The J gene is TRBJ2-2, the V gene TRBV5-4, with TRBD1 as a possible D gene (7 bases). This CDR3 is 15 amino acids long. Between the trimmed V and J ends, which lost 4 bases and 5 bases, there was a span of 15 bases. Germline-derived CDR1 and CDR2 are SGHNT and YYREEE (reference sequence).

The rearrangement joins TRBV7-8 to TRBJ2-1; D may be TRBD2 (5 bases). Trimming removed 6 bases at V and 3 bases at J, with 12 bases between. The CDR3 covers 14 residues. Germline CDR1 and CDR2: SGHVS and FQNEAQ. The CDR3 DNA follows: TGTGCCAGCAGTCCTACTAGGTTCTACAATGAGCAGTTCTTC. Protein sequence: CASSPTRFYNEQFF.

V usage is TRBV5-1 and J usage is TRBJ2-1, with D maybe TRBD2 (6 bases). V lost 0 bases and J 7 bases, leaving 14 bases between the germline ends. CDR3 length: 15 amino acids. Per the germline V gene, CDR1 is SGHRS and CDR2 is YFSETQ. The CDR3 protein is CASSLDGMEGNEQFF. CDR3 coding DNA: TGCGCCAGCAGCTTGGACGGGATGGAGGGGAATGAGCAGTTCTTC.

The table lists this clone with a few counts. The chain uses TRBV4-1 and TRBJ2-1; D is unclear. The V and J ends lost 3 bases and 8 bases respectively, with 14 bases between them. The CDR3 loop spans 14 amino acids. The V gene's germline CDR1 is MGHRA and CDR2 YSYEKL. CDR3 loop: CASSHPLWDDEQFF. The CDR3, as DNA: TGCGCCAGCAGCCACCCCTTGTGGGATGATGAGCAGTTCTTC.

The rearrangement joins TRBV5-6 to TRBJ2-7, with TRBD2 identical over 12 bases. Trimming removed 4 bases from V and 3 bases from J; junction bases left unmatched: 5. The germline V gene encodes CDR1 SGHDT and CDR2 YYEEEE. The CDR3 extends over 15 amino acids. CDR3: CASSVLAGGNYEQYF. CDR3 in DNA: TGTGCCAGCAGCGTACTAGCGGGGGGCAACTACGAGCAGTACTTC.

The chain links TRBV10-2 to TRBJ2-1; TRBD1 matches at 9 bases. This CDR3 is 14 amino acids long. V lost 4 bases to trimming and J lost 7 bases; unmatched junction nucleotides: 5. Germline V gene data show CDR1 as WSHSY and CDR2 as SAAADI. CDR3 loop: CASSGDRASNEQFF. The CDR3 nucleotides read TGCGCCAGCAGTGGGGACAGGGCGAGTAATGAGCAGTTCTTC.

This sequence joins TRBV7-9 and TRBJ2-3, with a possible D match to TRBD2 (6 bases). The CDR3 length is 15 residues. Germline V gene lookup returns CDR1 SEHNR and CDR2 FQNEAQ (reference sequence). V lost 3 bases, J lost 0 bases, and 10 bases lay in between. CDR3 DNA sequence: TGTGCCAGCAGCTTCATGGGGGGTAGCACAGATACGCAGTATTTT. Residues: CASSFMGGSTDTQYF.

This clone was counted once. The CDR3: CSATRDFNEQFF. CDR3 DNA sequence: TGCAGCGCTACCCGGGACTTCAATGAGCAGTTCTTC. The gene calls are TRBV29-1 and TRBJ2-1; perhaps TRBD2 as D (6 bases). Germline CDR1 and CDR2: SQVTM and ANQGSEA. The CDR3 runs 12 residues. V was trimmed by 7 bases and J by 6 bases, leaving 13 bases between them.

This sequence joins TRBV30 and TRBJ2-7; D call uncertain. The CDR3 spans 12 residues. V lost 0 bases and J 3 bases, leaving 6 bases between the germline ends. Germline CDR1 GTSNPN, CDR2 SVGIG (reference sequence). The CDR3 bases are TGTGCCTGGAGTGTTATTGGCTACGAGCAGTACTTC. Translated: CAWSVIGYEQYF.